This T cell receptor (beta chain) was found in a study of blood T cell repertoires in COVID-19. Study-wide context: Nucleic acid was either cDNA or gDNA, and it came from T cells, B-cell-depleted T cells, or PBMCs.

In the original workflow: Quantification of nucleated cells was approximated via reference gene primer amplification. Clones were sequenced by immunoSEQ multiplex PCR, and TCRdb holds only the in-frame ones, with some missing. The D gene and trimming were derived from the DNA, and the V and J assignments and clone size from that table. The sample consists of approximately 330,000 clones, about 91% of them appearing once. Sequenced sample: peripheral blood. The sequence was collected from a man aged 25 to 40 with COVID-19, enrolled during active disease.

Written as DNA, the CDR3 is TGTGCCAGCAGCTTAATTCGGGTGACTAATGAAAAACTGTTTTTT. This gives the protein CASSLIRVTNEKLFF. The chain joins TRBV7-2 to TRBJ1-4; the D is unclear. The CDR3 loop spans 15 amino acids. The ends were cut back, 2 bases at V and 2 bases at J, with 9 bases in the middle. Germline CDR1 SGHTA, CDR2 FQGNSA.